The next 29 T cell receptor beta chains were all read from a single sample in a study of T cells in Graves' hyperthyroidism and ophthalmopathy. What was amplified from RNA transcripts were TCR beta CDR3 regions. Carried out on the TCR CDR3, a first-round RT-PCR used the HTBI primer set. TCRdb fed the multiplex PCR reads into MiXCR, producing one record per CDR3 protein. This table has about 610,000 distinct CDR3 sequences, about half appearing once. The sequenced sample consisted of peripheral blood or thyroid tissue (not recorded which). These receptors originate from a woman aged 18-29 years with Graves' hyperthyroidism.

The rearrangement links TRBV7-9 to TRBJ2-7; a possible D gene is TRBD1 (10 bases). Trimming took off 5 bases at V and 6 bases at J, with 29 bases between the two ends. CDR3 length: 18 amino acids. Germline loops: CDR1 SEHNR, CDR2 FQNEAQ (reference sequence). CDR3 bases: TGTGCCAGCAGCCCCGACGTAGCTAGCGGGACAGGGGTTGCCGAGCAGTACTTC. The encoded protein is CASSPDVASGTGVAEQYF.

This clonotype has ten or more counts. The gene calls are TRBV7-2 and TRBJ2-7; D perhaps matches TRBD1 (6 bases). The CDR3 extends over 12 amino acids. Germline CDR1 is SGHTA and CDR2 is FQGNSA. Deletions cut 3 bases from V and 6 bases from J, with 9 bases between. The DNA for the CDR3 is TGTGCCAGCAGCTTGGGACATTCCGAGCAGTACTTC. Protein product: CASSLGHSEQYF.

About this clonotype: Because the CDR3's place on the DNA is in doubt, the DNA is left out and the CDR3 is given as listed by TCRdb. The rearrangement links TRBV25-1 to TRBJ2-2; no DNA check was done on the table's D call, TRBD2. CDR1 is MGHDK, CDR2 SYGVNS, per germline. The CDR3 sequence runs 23 residues, both termini included. The CDR3 here is CASEIPGLASEQYFGPGTGELFF.

V usage is TRBV20-1 and J usage is TRBJ2-2, with 11 nucleotides matching TRBD2. This CDR3 is 16 amino acids long. The ends lost 6 bases at V and 4 bases at J; junction bases unmatched: 10. The germline gives CDR1 DFQATT, CDR2 SNEGSKA (reference sequence). The CDR3 DNA reads as TGCAGTGCCATTTCACTAGCGGGAGTAAGCACCGGGGAGCTGTTTTTT. The encoded protein is CSAISLAGVSTGELFF.

This clonotype has only a few counts. This sequence joins TRBV9 and TRBJ2-3; no reliable D call. Germline values: CDR1 SGDLS, CDR2 YYNGEE. The CDR3 sequence is 12 residues long. V lost 3 bases and J 2 bases, leaving 4 bases between the germline ends. The CDR3: CASSAFTDTQYF. The CDR3 DNA sequence: TGTGCCAGCAGCGCTTTCACAGATACGCAGTATTTT.

J is TRBJ2-5 and V is TRBV15, with TRBD1 matching over 8 bases. The CDR3 has 15 residues. The V and J ends lost 0 bases and 9 bases, in that order; junction bases with no gene match: 9. From germline, CDR1 is LNHNV and CDR2 YYDKDF (reference sequence). CDR3 sequence (DNA): TGTGCCACCAGCAGAGATGGGACAGGTGATCAGCCCCAGTACTTC. This gives the protein CATSRDGTGDQPQYF.

V is TRBV7-9 and J is TRBJ1-4, with 9 bases lining up with TRBD1. V lost 1 base, J lost 11 bases, and 8 bases stayed unmatched. From germline, CDR1 is SEHNR and CDR2 FQNEAQ (reference sequence). This CDR3 comprises 15 residues. The CDR3 sequence: CASSLEGTGMVKLFF. The CDR3 DNA reads as TGTGCCAGCAGCTTAGAAGGGACAGGGATGGTCAAACTGTTTTTT.

About this clonotype: The junction and the germline gene differ at one end; a read error may be behind it. The chain combines TRBV4-1 with TRBJ1-5, with TRBD1 as a possible D gene (5 bases). The CDR3 spans 15 residues. Germline CDR1 is MGHRA and CDR2 is YSYEKL. CDR3 DNA: TGCGCCAGCGGCCAAGATATTGGATGGGGGCAGCCCCAGCATTTT. This encodes CASGQDIGWGQPQHF.

This clonotype was seen a few times. V usage is TRBV7-8 and J usage is TRBJ2-5; no firm D call. Germline V gene sequence: CDR1 SGHVS, CDR2 FQNEAQ. Between the trimmed V and J ends, which lost 5 bases and 3 bases, there was a span of 19 bases. This CDR3 has 16 amino acids. The CDR3 here is CASSTGSAPWEETQYF. In DNA, the CDR3 is TGTGCCAGCAGCACGGGTTCGGCCCCTTGGGAAGAGACCCAGTACTTC.

There are a few counts of this clonotype. As DNA, the CDR3 is TGTGCCTGGAGTGTAAAGGGGGAAGCTTTCTTT. It codes for CAWSVKGEAFF. V is TRBV30 and J is TRBJ1-1; maybe TRBD1 (5 bases). The ends were cut back, 0 bases at V and 8 bases at J, with 7 bases in the middle. This CDR3 region has 11 residues. CDR1 and CDR2 (germline): GTSNPN, SVGIG (reference sequence).

The chain joins TRBV18 to TRBJ2-7, with TRBD2 matching over 10 bases. Germline V gene sequence: CDR1 KGHSH, CDR2 LQKENI. V lost 2 bases, J lost 0 bases, and 4 bases stayed unmatched. The CDR3 is 16 amino acids. The CDR3 DNA reads TGTGCCAGCTCACCAACTAGCGGGGCTATCTCCTACGAGCAGTACTTC. Translated, it gives CASSPTSGAISYEQYF.

This clonotype showed up just a few times. The chain couples TRBV5-4 to TRBJ1-5; tentatively, D is TRBD1 (6 bases). The CDR3 extends over 16 amino acids. Trimming cost V 4 bases and J 6 bases, with 20 bases left between them. Germline V lookup: CDR1 SGHNT, CDR2 YYREEE (reference sequence). The CDR3 sequence: CASSLGGSEGSQPQHF. The CDR3 DNA sequence: TGTGCCAGCAGCCTCGGGGGCTCCGAGGGTAGTCAGCCCCAGCATTTT.

This clonotype is medium-sized (0.01 to 0.1%) in the sample. The V gene is TRBV24-1, the J gene TRBJ1-2, with D unclear. Germline lookup yields CDR1 KGHDR and CDR2 SFDVKD. V was trimmed by 3 bases and J by 4 bases, leaving 8 bases between them. The CDR3 is made up of 13 amino acids. CDR3 residues: CATSDTQSYGYTF. CDR3 in DNA: TGTGCCACCAGTGATACACAGAGCTATGGCTACACCTTC.

Comment on this clonotype: A much bigger clone sits one base away, suggesting this may be a read error. This sequence joins TRBV6-1 and TRBJ1-1; D is unresolved. The V end was cut by 6 bases, the J end by 0 bases, with 8 bases between. The CDR3 sequence is 13 residues long. Per the germline V gene, CDR1 is MNHNS and CDR2 is SASEGT. DNA for the CDR3: TGTGCCAGCAGGAGTAATGTGAACACTGAAGCTTTCTTT. Residues: CASRSNVNTEAFF.

This sequence joins TRBV15 and TRBJ2-1; D perhaps matches TRBD2 (6 bases). The germline V gene encodes CDR1 LNHNV and CDR2 YYDKDF (reference sequence). The V end lost 0 bases, the J end lost 3 bases, and 12 bases lay between the germline ends. The CDR3 has 16 residues. The CDR3 region is CATSRDTSSLYNEQFF. The CDR3 DNA sequence: TGTGCCACCAGCAGAGATACTAGCAGCCTCTACAATGAGCAGTTCTTC.

This clonotype was counted between two and nine times. V is TRBV29-1 and J is TRBJ2-7; D might be TRBD2 (5 bases). CDR3 length equals 12 residues. Trimming shortened V by 8 bases and J by 2 bases, and 13 bases separated the two germline ends. Germline assignment: CDR1 SQVTM and CDR2 ANQGSEA. The CDR3 DNA reads as TGCAGCTTTGGAGGACCCCCCTACGAGCAGTACTTC. This codes for CSFGGPPYEQYF.

V gene TRBV24-1 combines with J gene TRBJ1-1; D ambiguous. CDR1 and CDR2 from the germline V gene are KGHDR and SFDVKD. The CDR3 totals 12 residues. V was trimmed by 7 bases and J by 6 bases, leaving 11 bases between them. CDR3 protein: CATSVKGAEAFF. DNA of the CDR3: TGTGCCACCAGCGTTAAGGGTGCTGAAGCTTTCTTT.

This clonotype was found a few times. The chain links TRBV24-1 to TRBJ2-5, with TRBD2 identical over 7 bases. The J call may be faulty, since TRBJ2-1 better matches the DNA end. The CDR3 length is 15 residues. The germline V gene has CDR1 KGHDR and CDR2 SFDVKD. CDR3 region: CATSEGGSRMNEQFF. Here the CDR3 DNA reads TGTGCCACCAGCGAGGGCGGGAGTCGTATGAATGAGCAGTTCTTC.

Concerning this clonotype itself: One junction end disagrees with the germline gene, perhaps due to a read error. The chain has TRBV2 and TRBJ2-6, with TRBD1 matching over 8 bases. CDR3 length: 13 residues. Germline lookup yields CDR1 SNHLY and CDR2 FYNNEI. CDR3 in DNA: TGTGCCAGCAGTGACGCAGGGGGCTTTAGGGGAGCTTTC. Encoded protein: CASSDAGGFRGAF. Drawing the rest from reference TRBV2 and TRBJ2-6, the complete variable domain is EPEVTQTPSHQVTQMGQEVILRCVPISNHLYFYWYRQILGQKVEFLVSFYNNEISEKSEIFDDQFSVERPDGSNFTLKIRSTKLEDSAMYFCASSDAGGFRGAFGAGSRLTVL.

The chain carries TRBV29-1 and TRBJ2-2; 9 bases agree with TRBD1. V lost 7 bases, J lost 2 bases, and 8 bases stayed unmatched. This CDR3 spans 15 amino acids. Per germline, CDR1 SQVTM and CDR2 ANQGSEA. The CDR3: CSARQGGRNTGELFF. The DNA for the CDR3 is TGCAGCGCTAGACAGGGGGGACGAAACACCGGGGAGCTGTTTTTT.

The chain combines TRBV20-1 with TRBJ1-5; D is uncertain. CDR3 size: 16 residues. The germline V gene encodes CDR1 DFQATT and CDR2 SNEGSKA (reference sequence). Trimming took off 3 bases at V and 11 bases at J, with 26 bases between the two ends. The CDR3 DNA is TGCAGTGCTAGGATTGTAACTAGCGGGATTGGGGAGACCCAGCATTTT. Translation gives CSARIVTSGIGETQHF.

This clonotype came up a few times. The chain is built from TRBV11-2 and TRBJ2-7; D remains unclear. Germline lookup yields CDR1 SGHAT and CDR2 FQNNGV. V shed 5 bases and J shed 3 bases, with 14 bases lying between them. The CDR3 runs to 14 residues. The CDR3 nucleotides read TGTGCCAGCAGCCAATTGGACGGGTACTACGAGCAGTACTTC. Encoded protein: CASSQLDGYYEQYF.

This clonotype was picked up a small number of times. This chain joins TRBV7-9 and TRBJ2-2; tentatively, D is TRBD2 (6 bases). This CDR3 is built from 16 residues. The ends were cut back, 5 bases at V and 2 bases at J, with 15 bases in the middle. Germline V gives CDR1 SEHNR, CDR2 FQNEAQ (reference sequence). The CDR3 region has the DNA TGTGCCAGCAGCCCAAGAGGGAGGATAAACACCGGGGAGCTGTTTTTT. Translating gives CASSPRGRINTGELFF.

V is TRBV9 and J is TRBJ1-3; D not resolved. The CDR3 has 16 residues. Germline V gene lookup returns CDR1 SGDLS and CDR2 YYNGEE. Trimming pared 0 bases from V and 0 bases from J, leaving 10 bases between. The CDR3 DNA is TGTGCCAGCAGCGTAGAGGAGTCCCTCTCTGGAAACACCATATATTTT. Translating gives CASSVEESLSGNTIYF. Looking up the rest from reference TRBV9 and TRBJ1-3 gives the full variable domain: DSGVTQTPKHLITATGQRVTLRCSPRSGDLSVYWYQQSLDQGLQFLIQYYNGEERAKGNILERFSAQQFPDLHSELNLSSLELGDSALYFCASSVEESLSGNTIYFGEGSWLTVV.

This clonotype was seen at least ten times. The V gene is TRBV10-3, the J gene TRBJ1-1; D is uncertain. This CDR3 has 13 amino acids. The V and J ends lost 5 bases and 7 bases respectively, with 14 bases between them. CDR1 and CDR2 from the germline V gene are ENHRY and SYGVKD. The chain's CDR3 is CAISPPGGNEAFF. The CDR3, as DNA: TGTGCCATCAGTCCCCCCGGAGGAAATGAAGCTTTCTTT.

In its sample, this clonotype was seen a few times. V usage is TRBV7-9 and J usage is TRBJ1-2, with 11 bases identical to TRBD1. The V segment lost 5 bases and the J segment 5 bases; nucleotides outside the gene matches: 13. The germline V gene encodes CDR1 SEHNR and CDR2 FQNEAQ (reference sequence). The CDR3 is 17 residues long. CDR3 in DNA: TGTGCCAGCAGCCCCGGACAGGGGGCTGGTTTAACATATGGCTACACCTTC. The encoded protein is CASSPGQGAGLTYGYTF.

V and J are TRBV29-1 and TRBJ1-5; 11 nucleotides line up with TRBD1. Germline V gene data show CDR1 as SQVTM and CDR2 as ANQGSEA. The length of the CDR3 is 15 residues. V lost 2 bases, J lost 7 bases, and 7 bases stayed unmatched. The CDR3 spells CSVELPGQGGQPQHF. CDR3 coding DNA: TGCAGCGTTGAATTGCCGGGACAGGGGGGGCAGCCCCAGCATTTT. Filled out from reference TRBV29-1 and TRBJ1-5, the complete variable domain reads SAVISQKPSRDICQRGTSLTIQCQVDSQVTMMFWYRQQPGQSLTLIATANQGSEATYESGFVIDKFPISRPNLTFSTLTVSNMSPEDSSIYLCSVELPGQGGQPQHFGDGTRLSIL.

The rearrangement links TRBV29-1 to TRBJ2-2; D unresolved. The CDR3 sequence is 12 residues long. Germline values: CDR1 SQVTM, CDR2 ANQGSEA. V was pared by 6 bases and J by 4 bases, with 9 bases between. CDR3 sequence reads: CSVRLPTGELFF. The CDR3 region has the DNA TGCAGCGTCCGACTTCCCACCGGGGAGCTGTTTTTT.

This clonotype was detected many times. The gene calls are TRBV19 and TRBJ2-1, with TRBD2 as a possible D gene (5 bases). Germline CDR1 and CDR2: LNHDA and SQIVND (reference sequence). The CDR3 loop spans 15 amino acids. V was shortened by 1 base and J by 2 bases, with 9 bases between the two germline ends. Here the CDR3 reads CASSIGGSPYNEQFF. In DNA, the CDR3 is TGTGCCAGTAGTATAGGTGGGAGTCCCTACAATGAGCAGTTCTTC.